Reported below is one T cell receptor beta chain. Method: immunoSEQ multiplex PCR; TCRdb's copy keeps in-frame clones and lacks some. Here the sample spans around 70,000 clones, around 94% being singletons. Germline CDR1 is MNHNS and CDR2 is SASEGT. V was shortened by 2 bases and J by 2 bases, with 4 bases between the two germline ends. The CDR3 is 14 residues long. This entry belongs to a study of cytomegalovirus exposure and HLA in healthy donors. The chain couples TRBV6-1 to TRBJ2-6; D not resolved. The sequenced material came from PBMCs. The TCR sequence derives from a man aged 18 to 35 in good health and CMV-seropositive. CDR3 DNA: TGTGCCAGCAGTGAAACAGCTGGGGCCAACGTCCTGACTTTC. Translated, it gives CASSETAGANVLTF.